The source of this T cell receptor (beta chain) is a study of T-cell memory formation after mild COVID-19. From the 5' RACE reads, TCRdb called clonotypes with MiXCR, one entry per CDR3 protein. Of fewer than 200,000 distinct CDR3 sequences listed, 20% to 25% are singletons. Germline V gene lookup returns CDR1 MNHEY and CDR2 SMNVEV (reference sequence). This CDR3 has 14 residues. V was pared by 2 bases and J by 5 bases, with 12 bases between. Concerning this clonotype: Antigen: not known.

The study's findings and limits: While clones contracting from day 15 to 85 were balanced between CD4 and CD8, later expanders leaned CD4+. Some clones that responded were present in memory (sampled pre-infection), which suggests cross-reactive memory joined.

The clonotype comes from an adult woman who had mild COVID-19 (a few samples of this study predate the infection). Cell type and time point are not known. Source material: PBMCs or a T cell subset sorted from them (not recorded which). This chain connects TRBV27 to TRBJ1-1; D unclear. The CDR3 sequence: CASSLRPGWTEAFF. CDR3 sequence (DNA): TGTGCCAGCAGTTTAAGGCCGGGATGGACTGAAGCTTTCTTT.